This entry describes one T cell receptor (beta chain). This sample is drawn from a study of blood T cell repertoires in COVID-19. Study summary: Specimens from acute and convalescent COVID-19 originated in the United States, Italy and Spain. PBMCs, B-cell-depleted T cells, or T cells provided the cDNA or gDNA that made up the material.

In the authors' workflow: Amplifying reference gene primers gave estimates of nucleated cell counts. The assay was immunoSEQ multiplex PCR, and TCRdb's table has in-frame clones only and misses some. V and J calls and clone size are given by that table; D and trimming were obtained from the DNA. The sample consists of about 260,000 clones, around 90% of them appearing once. The junction had 20 bases not matched to a gene; V was cut back by 4 bases and J by 5 bases. Germline-derived CDR1 and CDR2 are LNHDA and SQIVND (reference sequence). The CDR3 contains 19 residues. This clonotype was sampled from a man between 50 and 59 years old who had been exposed to COVID-19. Sequencing was performed on PBMCs or T cells enriched from blood (not recorded which). The chain is built from TRBV19 and TRBJ2-3; TRBD1 matches at 8 bases. CDR3 bases: TGTGCCAGTAGTACGGACAGGGATGTTTTTCTACCCCTCCGAGATACGCAGTATTTT. Its protein is CASSTDRDVFLPLRDTQYF.